The T cell receptor beta chain under discussion was sequenced for a study of blood T cell repertoires in COVID-19. Only in-frame clones appear in the TCRdb table, and some are missing; sequencing was by immunoSEQ multiplex PCR. The data contain over 200,000 clones, about 80% of them singletons. Trimming cost V 5 bases and J 5 bases; bases outside gene matches: 7. CDR3 length: 14 residues. Germline lookup yields CDR1 SEHNR and CDR2 FQNEAQ (reference sequence). The receptor was derived from a man aged 50 or older with active or convalescent COVID-19. The specimen was peripheral blood. The rearrangement links TRBV7-9 to TRBJ2-3, with 7 bases identical to TRBD1. This CDR3 reads CASSTGTDIDTQYF. As DNA, the CDR3 is TGTGCCAGCAGCACCGGGACAGATATAGATACGCAGTATTTT.